The T cell receptor (beta chain) described here comes from a study of T cell repertoires in aging, cancer and after chemotherapy. V shed 3 bases and J 7 bases; nucleotides not matched to a gene: 5. The V gene's germline CDR1 is GTSNPN and CDR2 SVGIG (reference sequence). There are 13 residues in the CDR3. Amplification of TCR beta used genomic DNA extracted from peripheral blood. This clonotype was picked up a small number of times. Rearranged V-D-J TRB sequences were amplified with a mixed TRB-A/B primer pool. TCRdb re-analysed the multiplex PCR reads in MiXCR, keeping a single row per CDR3 protein. The top ten clones hold 25% to 35% of a sample with 1,500 to 2,000 distinct CDR3 sequences, under 40% of them seen once.

The receptor was derived from a human donor with a solid tumor. The donor label of this sample is uncertain. The rearrangement links TRBV30 to TRBJ1-5; 8 bases match TRBD1. The sample consisted of blood. The CDR3 here is CAWSQGARQPQHF. The CDR3 region has the DNA TGTGCCTGGAGCCAGGGGGCTCGGCAGCCCCAGCATTTT.